This T cell receptor beta chain was recorded in a study of T cell clonotyping in hematopoietic cell transplantation. This sample's time point: recipient sample about 28 days before transplant, after cytoreduction. From germline, CDR1 is SEHNR and CDR2 FQNEAQ (reference sequence). There are 17 residues in the CDR3. V trimming: 0 bases; J trimming: 5 bases; junction bases outside the gene matches: 13. The method was immunoSEQ multiplex PCR; TCRdb's version includes in-frame clones alone and lacks a portion of them. The table shows about 21,000 clones, with roughly 88% occurring only once. Sequencing used peripheral blood mononuclear cells, obtained before stem cell transplant. The chain combines TRBV7-9 with TRBJ2-7; 7 bases agree with TRBD1. This receptor was taken from a man aged 18 to 29 with biphenotypic leukemia. Some clones in this sample may be carry-over from other donors' samples. CDR3 DNA: TGTGCCAGCAGCTTAGCATCGGGTGGCTGGCAGGGGGACGAGCAGTACTTC. Translated, it gives CASSLASGGWQGDEQYF.